Below, 24 T cell receptor beta chains from the same sample are listed, as sequenced in a study of cytomegalovirus exposure and HLA in healthy donors. Some clones are missing from TCRdb's copy, which holds only in-frame ones; the method was immunoSEQ multiplex PCR. This table holds about 160,000 clones, under 95% found once. The sample comprised PBMCs. The receptors shown here come from a woman aged 18-29 years in good health and CMV-seropositive.

The chain has TRBV15 and TRBJ1-1; 8 bases fit TRBD1. V trimming: 5 bases; J trimming: 5 bases; junction bases outside the gene matches: 10. CDR1 is LNHNV and CDR2 is YYDKDF in the germline V gene (reference sequence). The CDR3 has 15 residues. CDR3 in amino acids: CATSFLRTGLTEAFF. In nucleotides, the CDR3 is TGTGCCACCAGCTTCTTAAGGACAGGGTTGACTGAAGCTTTCTTT. The variable domain in full, with the rest retrieved from reference TRBV15 and TRBJ1-1, is DAMVIQNPRYQVTQFGKPVTLSCSQTLNHNVMYWYQQKSSQAPKLLFHYYDKDFNNEADTPDNFQSRRPNTSFCFLDIRSPGLGDTAMYLCATSFLRTGLTEAFFGQGTRLTVV.

The V gene is TRBV28, the J gene TRBJ1-2, with TRBD1 matching 8 bases. This CDR3 comprises 15 residues. J gave up 3 bases and V 2 bases, and 5 bases lay outside the gene matches. From germline, CDR1 is MDHEN and CDR2 SYDVKM. The CDR3 DNA follows: TGTGCCAGCAGTTTACAGGGGGCGAGGGACTATGGCTACACCTTC. Protein product: CASSLQGARDYGYTF.

This chain links TRBV5-1 with TRBJ2-7; TRBD1 is a possible D gene (6 bases). Trimming stripped 4 bases from V and 3 bases from J, with 11 bases between. This CDR3 region has 13 residues. Germline values: CDR1 SGHRS, CDR2 YFSETQ. The CDR3 bases are TGCGCCAGCAGCCCGGACAGCAACTACGAGCAGTACTTC. Translating gives CASSPDSNYEQYF.

V usage is TRBV11-2 and J usage is TRBJ1-2; TRBD1 is a possible D gene (5 bases). The CDR3 covers 13 residues. V was pared by 0 bases and J by 3 bases, with 5 bases between. Germline CDR1 reads SGHAT; CDR2 reads FQNNGV. CDR3 sequence reads: CASSLDRDYGYTF. The CDR3 coding sequence is TGTGCCAGCAGCTTAGACAGGGACTATGGCTACACCTTC. Full variable domain (missing parts from reference TRBV11-2 and TRBJ1-2): EAGVAQSPRYKIIEKRQSVAFWCNPISGHATLYWYQQILGQGPKLLIQFQNNGVVDDSQLPKDRFSAERLKGVDSTLKIQPAKLEDSAVYLCASSLDRDYGYTFGSGTRLTVV.

The chain links TRBV2 to TRBJ1-2; 10 bases map to TRBD1. V was pared by 4 bases and J by 3 bases, with 2 bases of the junction left unmatched. Per the germline V gene, CDR1 is SNHLY and CDR2 is FYNNEI. This CDR3 has 14 residues. The CDR3 region has the DNA TGTGCCAGCAGTGGGGACAGGGGAGACTATGGCTACACCTTC. This encodes CASSGDRGDYGYTF.

The chain joins TRBV5-1 to TRBJ2-5; D is perhaps TRBD2 (5 bases). Per the germline V gene, CDR1 is SGHRS and CDR2 is YFSETQ. CDR3 length: 14 amino acids. The ends were cut back, 0 bases at V and 0 bases at J, with 6 bases in the middle. The CDR3, as DNA: TGCGCCAGCAGCTTGGACGGGGACCAAGAGACCCAGTACTTC. Translating gives CASSLDGDQETQYF.

The DNA for the CDR3 is TGTGCCAGCAGCCTCGAGGGGGGGGCAGCCCACGAGCAGTACTTC. Translation: CASSLEGGAAHEQYF. The chain combines TRBV7-2 with TRBJ2-7; tentative D call: TRBD2 (7 bases). CDR3 size: 15 residues. Germline V gene lookup returns CDR1 SGHTA and CDR2 FQGNSA. The V end was cut by 5 bases, the J end by 5 bases, with 19 bases between. The full variable domain, with the rest looked up from reference TRBV7-2 and TRBJ2-7, is GAGVSQSPSNKVTEKGKDVELRCDPISGHTALYWYRQSLGQGLEFLIYFQGNSAPDKSGLPSDRFSAERTGGSVSTLTIQRTQQEDSAVYLCASSLEGGAAHEQYFGPGTRLTVT.

The V and J genes are TRBV10-2 and TRBJ2-5, with 9 bases matching TRBD1. CDR1 and CDR2 from the germline V gene are WSHSY and SAAADI. This CDR3 comprises 14 residues. The V and J ends lost 0 bases and 7 bases, in that order; junction bases with no gene match: 3. The CDR3 region has the DNA TGCGCCAGCAGTGAGTCAACAGGGGGCCGGACCCAGTACTTC. Translating it yields CASSESTGGRTQYF.

This chain links TRBV7-2 with TRBJ1-2, with D maybe TRBD1 (5 bases). V was pared by 7 bases and J by 6 bases, with 18 bases between. CDR3 size: 14 residues. Germline V gives CDR1 SGHTA, CDR2 FQGNSA. The CDR3 DNA is TGTGCCAGCACCCCGCGGATGGGGGGAGATGGCTACACCTTC. Residues: CASTPRMGGDGYTF.

This clone was detected only once. The V call is TRBV6-5, the J call TRBJ2-7; D is perhaps TRBD1 (6 bases). Between the trimmed V and J ends, which lost 6 bases and 2 bases, there was a span of 11 bases. The CDR3 length is 13 residues. CDR1 and CDR2 (germline): MNHEY, SVGAGI. The CDR3 sequence is CASSRTAPYEQYF. Here the CDR3 DNA reads TGTGCCAGCAGCCGGACAGCTCCCTACGAGCAGTACTTC.

The V gene is TRBV7-3, the J gene TRBJ2-3; no reliable D call. The ends were cut back, 0 bases at V and 6 bases at J, with 10 bases in the middle. The CDR3 extends over 14 amino acids. Germline values: CDR1 SGHTA, CDR2 FQGTGA. CDR3 sequence: CASSLTHLGDTQYF. The CDR3 DNA is TGTGCCAGCAGCTTAACACACCTCGGGGATACGCAGTATTTT.

The V and J genes are TRBV5-1 and TRBJ1-1, with unresolved D. CDR1 SGHRS and CDR2 YFSETQ come from the germline V gene. The CDR3 is made up of 14 amino acids. Trimming removed 0 bases from V and 5 bases from J, with 11 bases in between. CDR3 coding DNA: TGCGCCAGCAGCTTGGCGTGGGGAGGGACTGAAGCTTTCTTT. Translation: CASSLAWGGTEAFF.

The chain couples TRBV6-5 to TRBJ2-3; TRBD2 is a possible D gene (5 bases). CDR3 length equals 16 residues. The germline gives CDR1 MNHEY, CDR2 SVGAGI. The V end lost 4 bases, the J end lost 4 bases, and 18 bases lay between the germline ends. CDR3 in DNA: TGTGCCAGCAGTTGGACGGTCTCGGGAATCTCAGATACGCAGTATTTT. It is translated as CASSWTVSGISDTQYF.

The chain carries TRBV5-1 and TRBJ2-3; a possible D gene is TRBD1 (6 bases). The V gene's germline CDR1 is SGHRS and CDR2 YFSETQ. This CDR3 has 14 amino acids. The V end lost 7 bases, the J end lost 9 bases, and 21 bases lay between the germline ends. In DNA form, the CDR3 reads TGCGCCAGCGGGCAGGACAGCAAGTGGGGGACGCAGTATTTT. It specifies CASGQDSKWGTQYF.

The genes are TRBV27 and TRBJ1-2; D perhaps matches TRBD1 (6 bases). The germline V and J ends were trimmed by 8 bases and 5 bases, with 18 bases remaining between them. The CDR3 sequence is 14 residues long. The germline V gene has CDR1 MNHEY and CDR2 SMNVEV (reference sequence). CDR3 DNA sequence: TGTGCCAGCCCCACTCCTGAGCAGGGGTATGGCTACACCTTC. Protein sequence: CASPTPEQGYGYTF.

The chain links TRBV4-3 to TRBJ2-7, with D possibly being TRBD1 (5 bases). Trimming left V 0 bases short and J 4 bases short, with 13 bases between. Germline values: CDR1 LGHNA, CDR2 YSLEER. There are 15 residues in the CDR3. The CDR3 coding sequence is TGCGCCAGCAGCCAAGATAGTACAGGCCGGTACGAGCAGTACTTC. Amino acid sequence: CASSQDSTGRYEQYF.

This clone was recorded once. The chain employs TRBV18 and TRBJ1-1; D perhaps matches TRBD1 (5 bases). V was clipped by 6 bases and J by 4 bases, with 15 bases between them. Germline assignment: CDR1 KGHSH and CDR2 LQKENI. This CDR3 spans 14 amino acids. The CDR3 DNA reads TGTGCCAGCTCCCGTAACGGGGGGGGCACTGAAGCTTTCTTT. Amino acid sequence: CASSRNGGGTEAFF.

The rearrangement joins TRBV7-5 to TRBJ1-1. TRBV7-5 counts as a pseudogene. The CDR3 covers 17 residues. CDR3 sequence (DNA): TGTGCCAGAAGCTTTCCCTATGGAGGTAGAGCAAACACTGAAGCTTTCTTT. It specifies CARSFPYGGRANTEAFF.

This clone was found a few times. The genes are TRBV6-5 and TRBJ2-7, with a possible D match to TRBD2 (6 bases). The V gene's germline CDR1 is MNHEY and CDR2 SVGAGI. V was pared by 0 bases and J by 10 bases, with 19 bases between. CDR3 length: 15 amino acids. Here the CDR3 reads CASSYSGLHPTKQYF. The DNA of the CDR3 is TGTGCCAGCAGTTACTCGGGACTCCATCCTACGAAACAGTACTTC.

The chain combines TRBV30 with TRBJ1-1; 7 bases align to TRBD1. Germline V gives CDR1 GTSNPN, CDR2 SVGIG (reference sequence). With 2 bases clipped from V and 1 base from J, the junction kept 1 base outside the gene matches. This CDR3 spans 13 amino acids. CDR3 DNA: TGTGCCTGGAGTTCAGGGGGGAACACTGAAGCTTTCTTT. Translation: CAWSSGGNTEAFF.

The chain carries TRBV14 and TRBJ2-7, with 12 bases that match TRBD2. Germline V gives CDR1 SGHDN, CDR2 FVKESK. This CDR3 has 19 amino acids. V lost 1 base, J lost 4 bases, and 14 bases stayed unmatched. The CDR3 DNA reads as TGTGCCAGCAGCCAAGCTGCCGCGACTAGCGGGAGACTTTTTTACGAGCAGTACTTC. It encodes CASSQAAATSGRLFYEQYF.

A few counts support this clone. V is TRBV5-1 and J is TRBJ2-7, with 7 bases identical to TRBD1. Trimming took 4 bases from V and 7 from J; bases not matched to a gene: 11. Germline CDR1 SGHRS, CDR2 YFSETQ. This CDR3 is built from 14 residues. The CDR3 spells CASSPGQTLGEQYF. DNA for the CDR3: TGCGCCAGCAGCCCGGGACAGACGTTGGGAGAGCAGTACTTC.

The chain couples TRBV7-9 to TRBJ2-4, with D possibly matching TRBD1 (6 bases). Between the trimmed V and J ends, which lost 5 bases and 2 bases, there was a span of 13 bases. The V gene's germline CDR1 is SEHNR and CDR2 FQNEAQ (reference sequence). The CDR3 has 15 residues. The DNA for the CDR3 is TGTGCCAGCAGCCAAACCCAGGGGACCAAAAACATTCAGTACTTC. Translated: CASSQTQGTKNIQYF.

V usage is TRBV4-3 and J usage is TRBJ1-2, with D uncertain. Trimming pared 0 bases from V and 1 base from J, leaving 12 bases between. Germline V lookup: CDR1 LGHNA, CDR2 YSLEER. This CDR3 region has 16 residues. The CDR3 spells CASSQDLRRINYGYTF. CDR3 nucleotide sequence: TGCGCCAGCAGCCAAGATCTCAGGAGGATTAACTATGGCTACACCTTC.